The rows below give T cell receptor beta chains drawn from one sample of a study of OX40 agonist ivuxolimab in advanced cancers. Measured with immunoSEQ multiplex PCR; TCRdb has only the in-frame clones, and not every one. The sample shows about 30,000 clones, roughly 80% of them seen only once. Source: CD4+ or CD8+ T cells sorted from blood, taken in a trial of the OX40 agonist ivuxolimab. The receptor source for this set is an adult with an advanced solid tumor such as melanoma, head and neck, liver or kidney cancer. Each CDR3 is given with its conserved first and last residue. Fields, in order: J gene, D gene, V gene, clone size, CDR3 protein, CDR3 DNA. The D gene is left open where the match is weak. Size is stated for part of the rows, as once, few or many counts, or as a class when the clone is expanded.

j_gene: TRBJ2-2
d_gene: TRBD2
v_gene: TRBV7-9
abundance: NA
CDR3aa: CASSLEAGVFTGELFF
CDR3nt: TGTGCCAGCAGCTTAGAGGCGGGGGTGTTCACCGGGGAGCTGTTTTTT

j_gene: TRBJ1-4
d_gene: NA
v_gene: TRBV5-1
abundance: NA
CDR3aa: CASSLDCPTNEKLFF
CDR3nt: TGCGCCAGCAGCTTGGACTGCCCAACTAATGAAAAACTGTTTTTT

j_gene: TRBJ2-7
d_gene: NA
v_gene: TRBV27
abundance: NA
CDR3aa: CASSYTEGLGEQYF
CDR3nt: TGTGCCAGCAGTTACACTGAGGGACTTGGAGAGCAGTACTTC

j_gene: TRBJ2-3
d_gene: TRBD1
v_gene: TRBV7-9
abundance: NA
CDR3aa: CASSLGQGAFISTDTQYF
CDR3nt: TGTGCCAGCAGCTTAGGACAGGGGGCGTTTATAAGCACAGATACGCAGTATTTT

j_gene: TRBJ1-1
d_gene: TRBD1
v_gene: TRBV9
abundance: NA
CDR3aa: CASSVEYQGARTEAFF
CDR3nt: TGTGCCAGCAGCGTAGAGTATCAGGGGGCAAGGACTGAAGCTTTCTTT

j_gene: TRBJ2-6
d_gene: NA
v_gene: TRBV6-1
abundance: NA
CDR3aa: CASSEGRSGANVLTF
CDR3nt: TGTGCCAGCAGTGAAGGCCGCTCTGGGGCCAACGTCCTGACTTTC

j_gene: TRBJ1-5
d_gene: TRBD1
v_gene: TRBV15
abundance: NA
CDR3aa: CATSSGAGGYSDAQHF
CDR3nt: TGTGCCACCAGCAGTGGGGCAGGGGGCTATTCCGACGCCCAGCATTTT

j_gene: TRBJ2-5
d_gene: TRBD2
v_gene: TRBV13
abundance: NA
CDR3aa: CASSRGLADGETQYF
CDR3nt: TGTGCCAGCAGCCGGGGACTAGCGGACGGGGAGACCCAGTACTTC

j_gene: TRBJ2-7
d_gene: NA
v_gene: TRBV7-2
abundance: NA
CDR3aa: CASRLASTYEQYF
CDR3nt: TGTGCCAGCAGGTTGGCGTCAACCTACGAGCAGTACTTC

j_gene: TRBJ2-1
d_gene: TRBD1
v_gene: TRBV7-3
abundance: NA
CDR3aa: CASSALAGGNEQFF
CDR3nt: TGTGCCAGCAGCGCGCTGGCAGGGGGCAATGAGCAGTTCTTC

j_gene: TRBJ2-7
d_gene: NA
v_gene: TRBV10-1
abundance: once
CDR3aa: CAVQFRRAAHEQYF
CDR3nt: TGCGCCGTCCAGTTTCGGAGAGCTGCTCACGAGCAGTACTTC

j_gene: TRBJ2-2
d_gene: NA
v_gene: TRBV5-1
abundance: NA
CDR3aa: CASSLDQNTGELFF
CDR3nt: TGCGCCAGCAGCTTGGACCAGAACACCGGGGAGCTGTTTTTT

j_gene: TRBJ2-5
d_gene: NA
v_gene: TRBV7-9
abundance: NA
CDR3aa: CATATGQETQYF
CDR3nt: TGTGCCACCGCGACGGGACAAGAGACCCAGTACTTC

j_gene: TRBJ2-5
d_gene: TRBD1
v_gene: TRBV9
abundance: once
CDR3aa: CASSVGDRGWETQYF
CDR3nt: TGTGCCAGCAGCGTAGGGGACAGGGGGTGGGAGACCCAGTACTTC

j_gene: TRBJ2-3
d_gene: TRBD2
v_gene: TRBV7-3
abundance: NA
CDR3aa: CASSLTSGRALDTQYF
CDR3nt: TGTGCCAGCAGCCTCACTAGCGGGAGGGCCTTAGATACGCAGTATTTT

j_gene: TRBJ2-5
d_gene: NA
v_gene: TRBV4-1
abundance: NA
CDR3aa: CASSQVGRGETQYF
CDR3nt: TGCGCCAGCAGCCAAGTTGGTAGGGGTGAGACCCAGTACTTC

j_gene: TRBJ1-2
d_gene: NA
v_gene: TRBV29-1
abundance: NA
CDR3aa: CSVPLPNSNTF
CDR3nt: TGCAGCGTTCCTCTACCGAACAGTAACACCTTC

j_gene: TRBJ2-7
d_gene: TRBD2
v_gene: TRBV2
abundance: once
CDR3aa: CANGLAGSYEQYF
CDR3nt: TGTGCCAACGGACTAGCGGGAAGCTACGAGCAGTACTTC

j_gene: TRBJ1-4
d_gene: TRBD1
v_gene: TRBV27
abundance: NA
CDR3aa: CASSPRQGQWEKLFF
CDR3nt: TGTGCCAGCAGTCCGCGACAGGGTCAATGGGAAAAACTGTTTTTT

j_gene: TRBJ1-1
d_gene: NA
v_gene: TRBV6-5
abundance: few
CDR3aa: CASRTTDRLNTEAFF
CDR3nt: TGTGCCAGCAGAACTACCGACAGGCTGAACACTGAAGCTTTCTTT

j_gene: TRBJ2-7
d_gene: TRBD1
v_gene: TRBV19
abundance: NA
CDR3aa: CASSLYYGTGTGEQYF
CDR3nt: TGTGCCAGTAGTTTATATTACGGGACAGGCACGGGAGAGCAGTACTTC

j_gene: TRBJ2-2
d_gene: NA
v_gene: TRBV7-9
abundance: NA
CDR3aa: CTSSLVTGRGELFF
CDR3nt: TGTACCAGCAGCTTAGTAACAGGGCGCGGGGAGCTGTTTTTT

j_gene: TRBJ2-1
d_gene: TRBD2
v_gene: TRBV6-9
abundance: NA
CDR3aa: CASKPLGGPTSYNEQFF
CDR3nt: TGTGCCAGCAAGCCGTTGGGAGGGCCTACCTCCTACAATGAGCAGTTCTTC

j_gene: TRBJ1-1
d_gene: TRBD1
v_gene: TRBV9
abundance: NA
CDR3aa: CASSGPGQGITEAFF
CDR3nt: TGTGCCAGCAGCGGACCGGGACAGGGCATCACTGAAGCTTTCTTT

j_gene: TRBJ2-7
d_gene: NA
v_gene: TRBV28
abundance: NA
CDR3aa: CASSVRDGLYEQYF
CDR3nt: TGTGCCAGCAGTGTAAGGGACGGCCTCTACGAGCAGTACTTC

j_gene: TRBJ1-1
d_gene: NA
v_gene: TRBV25-1
abundance: NA
CDR3aa: CASIRGTEAFF
CDR3nt: TGTGCCAGCATTCGCGGCACCGAAGCTTTCTTT

j_gene: TRBJ2-1
d_gene: TRBD2
v_gene: TRBV15
abundance: NA
CDR3aa: CATSRGTSGGAGEQFF
CDR3nt: TGTGCCACCAGCAGAGGGACTAGCGGGGGGGCCGGTGAGCAGTTCTTC

j_gene: TRBJ1-2
d_gene: NA
v_gene: TRBV30
abundance: NA
CDR3aa: CAWPTGLGYTF
CDR3nt: TGTGCCTGGCCAACAGGGCTAGGCTACACCTTC

j_gene: TRBJ2-1
d_gene: NA
v_gene: TRBV5-1
abundance: few
CDR3aa: CASSFLSSYNEQFF
CDR3nt: TGCGCCAGCAGCTTTTTAAGCTCCTACAATGAGCAGTTCTTC

j_gene: TRBJ1-5
d_gene: TRBD1
v_gene: TRBV28
abundance: NA
CDR3aa: CASSYRDRASNQPQHF
CDR3nt: TGTGCCAGCAGTTATAGGGACAGGGCAAGCAATCAGCCCCAGCATTTT

j_gene: TRBJ1-2
d_gene: NA
v_gene: TRBV27
abundance: NA
CDR3aa: CASASTRGGFGYTF
CDR3nt: TGTGCCAGCGCAAGTACCAGGGGCGGGTTTGGCTACACCTTC

j_gene: TRBJ2-5
d_gene: NA
v_gene: TRBV5-1
abundance: NA
CDR3aa: CASSLVRETQYF
CDR3nt: TGCGCCAGCAGCTTGGTAAGGGAGACCCAGTACTTC

j_gene: TRBJ1-1
d_gene: NA
v_gene: TRBV6-6
abundance: NA
CDR3aa: CASSYGTFEAFF
CDR3nt: TGTGCCAGCAGTTACGGGACATTTGAAGCTTTCTTT

j_gene: TRBJ2-7
d_gene: TRBD2
v_gene: TRBV7-9
abundance: NA
CDR3aa: CASSSPIKAAGGGEQYF
CDR3nt: TGTGCCAGCAGCTCACCCATAAAAGCAGCGGGGGGCGGCGAGCAGTACTTC